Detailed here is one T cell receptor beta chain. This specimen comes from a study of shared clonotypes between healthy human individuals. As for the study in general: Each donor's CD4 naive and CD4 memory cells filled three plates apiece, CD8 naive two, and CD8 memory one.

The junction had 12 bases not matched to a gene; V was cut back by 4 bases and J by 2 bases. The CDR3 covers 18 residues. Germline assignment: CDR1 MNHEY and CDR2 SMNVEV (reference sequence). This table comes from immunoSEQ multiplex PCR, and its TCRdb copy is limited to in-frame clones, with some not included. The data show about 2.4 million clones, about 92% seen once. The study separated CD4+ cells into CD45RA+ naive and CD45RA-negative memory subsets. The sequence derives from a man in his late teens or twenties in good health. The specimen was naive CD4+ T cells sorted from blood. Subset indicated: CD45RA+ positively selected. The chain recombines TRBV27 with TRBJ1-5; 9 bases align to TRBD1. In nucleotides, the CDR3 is TGTGCCAGCAGTTCCCGAAGGACAGGGGAAAATGGCAATCAGCCCCAGCATTTT. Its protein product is CASSSRRTGENGNQPQHF.